These T cell receptor beta chains were read from a single sample in a study of T cells in Graves' hyperthyroidism and ophthalmopathy. TCRdb processed the multiplex PCR reads anew with MiXCR; each CDR3 protein has one entry. The data contain under 400,000 distinct CDR3 sequences, under 25% of them singletons. The specimen sequenced was blood. The source is a woman aged 45 to 65 with Graves' hyperthyroidism. CDR3s include the opening cysteine and the closing phenylalanine or tryptophan. A D gene is named only where the DNA matches it firmly. Size tells how often a clone was seen (once, few, many) or the class of an expanded clone, and some rows leave it out.

j_gene,d_gene,v_gene,abundance,CDR3nt,CDR3aa
TRBJ2-1,.,TRBV5-1,many,TGCGCCAGCAGCTTGGCCCGGGGTAATTTGGGCAATGAGCAGTTCTTC,CASSLARGNLGNEQFF
TRBJ1-3,.,TRBV7-6,many,TGTGCCAGCAGCTTAGGGTCGGGGTCTGGAAACACCATATATTTT,CASSLGSGSGNTIYF
TRBJ2-1,TRBD2,TRBV20-1,.,TGCAGTGCTAGTTGGCTAGCGGGTCATGAGCAGTTCTTC,CSASWLAGHEQFF
TRBJ2-2,.,TRBV6-1,few,TGTGCCAGCAGGAAGAACACCGGGGAGCTGTTTTTT,CASRKNTGELFF
TRBJ2-7,.,TRBV29-1,many,TGCAGCGTTGAAGATCGACTGATATTCTCCTACGAGCAGTACTTC,CSVEDRLIFSYEQYF
TRBJ2-2,TRBD2,TRBV30,.,TGTGCCCTCGCCCCGGGACTAGCGGGGGCGAACACCGGGGAGCTGTTTTTT,CALAPGLAGANTGELFF
TRBJ1-5,TRBD1,TRBV27,many,TGTGCCAGCAGTTCCTCAGGGGGTGTCGGCAATCAGCCCCAGCATTTT,CASSSSGGVGNQPQHF
TRBJ1-5,.,TRBV3-1,many,TGTGCCAGCAGCCAAGACCCGGGGGTTAGCAATCAGCCCCAGCATTTT,CASSQDPGVSNQPQHF
TRBJ2-1,.,TRBV5-1,many,TGCGCCAGCAGGCCAAGACCAGGGACTTTCCACAATGAGCAGTTCTTC,CASRPRPGTFHNEQFF
TRBJ2-7,TRBD2,TRBV2,many,TGTGCCAGTAGGACTAGCGGGAGCTCCTACGAGCAGTACTTC,CASRTSGSSYEQYF
TRBJ2-2,.,TRBV7-8,many,TGTGCCAGCAGCTTAGGTCGCGGAAACACCGGGGAGCTGTTTTTT,CASSLGRGNTGELFF
TRBJ1-5,TRBD1,TRBV29-1,.,TGCAGCGTTGAGACTGGACAGGGAGATCAGCCCCAGCATTTT,CSVETGQGDQPQHF
TRBJ1-6,.,TRBV2,many,TGTGCCAGCAGGAGGATTAATTCACCCCTCCACTTT,CASRRINSPLHF
TRBJ2-7,.,TRBV28,many,TGTGCCAGCACCAAAACCGGGGGATACGAGCAGTACTTC,CASTKTGGYEQYF
TRBJ2-1,TRBD1,TRBV7-9,many,TGTGCCAGCAGCTCGGGACAGGGATCCTACAATGAGCAGTTCTTC,CASSSGQGSYNEQFF
TRBJ2-5,.,TRBV10-3,many,TGTGCCATCAGTGGAAGGGGGAAAGAGACCCAGTACTTC,CAISGRGKETQYF
TRBJ2-3,.,TRBV9,few,TGTGCCAGCAGCGTAGATCCAGGGACCGGCACAGATACGCAGTATTTT,CASSVDPGTGTDTQYF
TRBJ1-3,.,TRBV19,few,TGTGCCAGTAACATAAGAGGCTCTGGAAACACCATATATTTT,CASNIRGSGNTIYF
TRBJ2-6,TRBD2,TRBV7-2,many,TGTGCCAGCAGCAAACTAGCGGGGGGACACTCTGGGGCCAACGTCCTGACTTTC,CASSKLAGGHSGANVLTF
TRBJ1-2,TRBD1,TRBV6-1,many,TGTGCCAGCAGTAGGACAGGGTTTGGCTACACCTTC,CASSRTGFGYTF
TRBJ2-3,TRBD2,TRBV20-1,many,TGCAGTGCTATTAGCGGGGCCGGCACAGATACGCAGTATTTT,CSAISGAGTDTQYF
TRBJ1-6,.,TRBV6-6,many,TGTGCCAGCAGTTACTCGAGTGGGAGGTCGAATTCACCCCTCCACTTT,CASSYSSGRSNSPLHF
TRBJ1-4,TRBD1,TRBV2,many,TGTGCCTCAAAGGGACAGGTTAATGAAAAACTGTTTTTT,CASKGQVNEKLFF
TRBJ2-1,TRBD2,TRBV6-1,many,TGTGCCACCTCGTCGAGACTAGCGGGAGGCAATGAGCAGTTCTTC,CATSSRLAGGNEQFF
TRBJ2-7,TRBD1,TRBV19,.,TGTGCCAGTAGTATAAACCCCTCCGGCAGGGGGACGTACGAGCAGTACTTC,CASSINPSGRGTYEQYF
TRBJ1-1,TRBD1,TRBV6-1,.,TGTGCCAGCAGTTCCCATGACAGGGCTAACACTGAAGCTTTCTTT,CASSSHDRANTEAFF
TRBJ2-1,.,TRBV7-9,.,TGTGCCAGCAGCCCTATAACTAGCCTCTCCCCTGAGCAGTTCTTC,CASSPITSLSPEQFF
TRBJ2-5,.,TRBV7-9,.,TGTGCCAGCACATTCGGCGTTTTAGAGGCCCAGTACTTC,CASTFGVLEAQYF
TRBJ1-1,.,TRBV28,.,TGTGCCAGCAGTTTACGCAGGGAAGAAGCTTTCTTT,CASSLRREEAFF
TRBJ2-1,.,TRBV20-1,.,TGCAGTGCTAGTTTGGATTCCTACCACAATGAGCAGTTCTTC,CSASLDSYHNEQFF
TRBJ2-1,.,TRBV19,.,TGTGCCAGTAGAACCGGGTTGGGGTCCTACAATGAGCAGTTCTTC,CASRTGLGSYNEQFF
TRBJ2-2,.,TRBV28,many,TGTGCCAGCAGTCCCCGGGGAAAACCCCTACCCACCGGGGAGCTGTTTTTT,CASSPRGKPLPTGELFF
TRBJ1-1,.,TRBV19,.,TGTGCCAGTAGCCTCCCTCGGGGGAGCACTGAAGCTTTCTTT,CASSLPRGSTEAFF
TRBJ2-7,TRBD2,TRBV6-2/TRBV6-3,.,TGTGCCAGCAGTCGGACTAGCGGGAGCGAGCAGTACTTC,CASSRTSGSEQYF
TRBJ2-2,TRBD2,TRBV7-9,many,TGTGCCAGCAGCTTAAATTTGCCTAGCGGGCCCACCGGGGAGCTGTTTTTT,CASSLNLPSGPTGELFF
TRBJ2-7,TRBD2,TRBV2,.,TGTGCCAGTGCCGGGACTACCGCCTACGAGCAGTACTTC,CASAGTTAYEQYF
TRBJ1-1,TRBD1,TRBV6-1,many,TGTGCCAGCAGTGTCCGGGACAGCATGAACACTGAAGCTTTCTTT,CASSVRDSMNTEAFF
TRBJ2-1,TRBD2,TRBV20-1,few,TGCAGTGCTAGAGATCTAGATGGAGGGACTATCCACAATGAGCAGTTCTTC,CSARDLDGGTIHNEQFF
TRBJ2-1,TRBD2,TRBV6-5,many,TGTGCCAGCAGTTACTCGAAGGTAACGCGCGGGAGGAGGGCGAATGAGCAGTTCTTC,CASSYSKVTRGRRANEQFF
TRBJ1-2,.,TRBV5-1,.,TGCGCCAGCAGCTTACAGCGGGACGCCGGCTTGGGTGGCTACACCTTC,CASSLQRDAGLGGYTF
TRBJ2-3,TRBD1,TRBV29-1,few,TGCAGCGTTAGACAGGGCCTGAGCACAGATACGCAGTATTTT,CSVRQGLSTDTQYF
TRBJ2-7,TRBD1,TRBV2,once,TGTGCCAGCAGTCGGACAGGGGGCGAGGGCGAGCAGTACTTC,CASSRTGGEGEQYF
TRBJ2-1,TRBD2,TRBV29-1,.,TGCAGCGTGGATACTAGCGGGAGGCATGAGCAGTTCTTC,CSVDTSGRHEQFF
TRBJ2-5,TRBD1,TRBV5-1,many,TGCGCCAGCAGCTTTAGAGGGGGACAGGGGGAGACCCAGTACTTC,CASSFRGGQGETQYF
TRBJ2-5,TRBD2,TRBV4-2,.,TGTGCCAGCAGCCAAGATAGGTTGACGGGGGGGGAGACCCAGTACTTC,CASSQDRLTGGETQYF
TRBJ2-1,TRBD2,TRBV6-1,.,TGTGCCAGCAGGAAATTAGCGGGAGATAACAATGAGCAGTTCTTC,CASRKLAGDNNEQFF
TRBJ2-7,.,TRBV2,many,TGTGCCAGCAGTGAGGGGGCCCGGAGCGAGCAGTACTTC,CASSEGARSEQYF